One and the same sample provided the 26 T cell receptor beta chains below, sequenced in a study of cytomegalovirus exposure and HLA in healthy donors. 13 Jbeta primers and 60 Vbeta primers were used for the PCR. The method was immunoSEQ multiplex PCR; TCRdb's version includes in-frame clones alone and lacks a portion of them. Of around 200,000 clones listed, around 76% are singletons. The material sequenced was PBMCs. The source of these receptors is a man aged 25 to 40 in good health and CMV-seronegative.

The chain is built from TRBV29-1 and TRBJ1-5; perhaps TRBD1 as D (5 bases). The germline CDR1 and CDR2 sequences are SQVTM and ANQGSEA. This CDR3 is built from 13 residues. V lost 4 bases, J lost 1 base, and 8 bases lay in between. The CDR3: CSVGGGSNQPQHF. The CDR3 DNA follows: TGCAGCGTTGGGGGGGGAAGCAATCAGCCCCAGCATTTT.

In DNA, the CDR3 is TGTGCCAGCAGCTTAGTGGAGCGGGTCGGCACAGATACGCAGTATTTT. Encoded protein: CASSLVERVGTDTQYF. The chain has TRBV7-6 and TRBJ2-3; possibly TRBD2 for D (6 bases). This CDR3 region has 16 residues. The V gene's germline CDR1 is SGHVS and CDR2 FNYEAQ. V lost 1 base to trimming and J lost 1 base, with 12 bases between them. Drawing the rest from reference TRBV7-6 and TRBJ2-3, the complete variable domain is GAGVSQSPRYKVTKRGQDVALRCDPISGHVSLYWYRQALGQGPEFLTYFNYEAQQDKSGLPNDRFSAERPEGSISTLTIQRTEQRDSAMYRCASSLVERVGTDTQYFGPGTRLTVL.

In this sample, this clone turned up a few times. The chain uses TRBV27 and TRBJ2-3; no reliable D call. The CDR3 is 11 residues long. V was trimmed by 7 bases and J by 2 bases, leaving 4 bases between them. The germline CDR1 and CDR2 sequences are MNHEY and SMNVEV (reference sequence). The CDR3 region has the DNA TGTGCCAGCACCCACACAGATACGCAGTATTTT. It yields the protein CASTHTDTQYF.

The chain joins TRBV5-4 to TRBJ1-2; 10 nucleotides line up with TRBD1. Germline CDR1 reads SGHNT; CDR2 reads YYREEE (reference sequence). CDR3 length: 13 residues. J lost 8 bases, V lost 7 bases, and 8 bases had no gene match. CDR3 protein: CASEWDRGYGYTF. CDR3 sequence (DNA): TGTGCCAGCGAATGGGACAGGGGCTACGGCTACACCTTC.

This clone occurred a few times. This chain joins TRBV6-5 and TRBJ1-1; perhaps TRBD1 as D (5 bases). Looked up from germline, CDR1 is MNHEY and CDR2 is SVGAGI. Trimming pared 0 bases from V and 1 base from J, leaving 6 bases between. The CDR3 runs 14 residues. The CDR3 DNA sequence: TGTGCCAGCAGTTACTCGACAGCGAACACTGAAGCTTTCTTT. Translating gives CASSYSTANTEAFF.

The CDR3 here is CASSGGQRDTDTQYF. The CDR3 region has the DNA TGTGCCAGCAGCGGGGGACAGAGGGACACAGATACGCAGTATTTT. This sequence joins TRBV7-2 and TRBJ2-3; 7 positions agree with TRBD1. Germline values: CDR1 SGHTA, CDR2 FQGNSA. This CDR3 has 15 amino acids. The trim removed 5 bases at V and 2 bases at J, leaving 7 bases unmatched.

This clone was counted between two and nine times. The chain links TRBV6-5 to TRBJ2-1; TRBD2 might be the D (5 bases). The V end was cut by 5 bases, the J end by 5 bases, with 13 bases between. There are 14 residues in the CDR3. Germline V gene sequence: CDR1 MNHEY, CDR2 SVGAGI. The CDR3 DNA sequence: TGTGCCAGCAGTATACATCACGGGGACAATGAGCAGTTCTTC. Its protein product is CASSIHHGDNEQFF.

The chain joins TRBV7-3 to TRBJ1-1; tentative D call: TRBD1 (5 bases). Trimming pared 5 bases from V and 1 base from J, leaving 17 bases between. The CDR3 covers 16 residues. Germline assignment: CDR1 SGHTA and CDR2 FQGTGA. The CDR3 loop is CASSPGGGGGNTEAFF. For the CDR3, the DNA is TGTGCCAGCAGCCCGGGGGGAGGTGGGGGGAACACTGAAGCTTTCTTT.

The chain links TRBV19 to TRBJ2-1; TRBD2 matches at 9 bases. The CDR3 length is 16 residues. Germline V gene lookup returns CDR1 LNHDA and CDR2 SQIVND (reference sequence). The trim removed 5 bases at V and 9 bases at J, leaving 14 bases unmatched. The CDR3 sequence is CASSGMMAGGPGEQFF. The DNA for the CDR3 is TGTGCCAGTAGTGGGATGATGGCGGGAGGGCCCGGTGAGCAGTTCTTC.

V is TRBV30 and J is TRBJ2-4; TRBD2 agrees at 7 bases. Trimming cost V 3 bases and J 15 bases; bases outside gene matches: 20. The germline V gene has CDR1 GTSNPN and CDR2 SVGIG (reference sequence). This CDR3 contains 15 residues. The CDR3 here is CAWSLGTTPGRPVYF. In DNA, the CDR3 is TGTGCCTGGAGCCTAGGGACTACCCCCGGGAGGCCCGTGTACTTC. The whole variable domain, filled in from reference TRBV30 and TRBJ2-4, reads SQTIHQWPATLVQPVGSPLSLECTVEGTSNPNLYWYRQAAGRGLQLLFYSVGIGQISSEVPQNLSASRPQDRQFILSSKKLLLSDSGFYLCAWSLGTTPGRPVYFGAGTRLSVL.

The J gene is TRBJ1-2, the V gene TRBV7-2, with unresolved D. Trimming left V 0 bases short and J 4 bases short, with 15 bases between. CDR3 length equals 16 residues. CDR1 and CDR2 from the germline V gene are SGHTA and FQGNSA. CDR3 protein: CASSLARSALVYGYTF. Written as DNA, the CDR3 is TGTGCCAGCAGCTTAGCCCGCAGCGCCCTCGTCTATGGCTACACCTTC.

The chain joins TRBV5-4 to TRBJ2-7, with 11 bases identical to TRBD2. CDR1 and CDR2 from the germline V gene are SGHNT and YYREEE (reference sequence). V was clipped by 4 bases and J by 6 bases; unmatched bases: 15. The CDR3 contains 17 residues. The CDR3 DNA reads as TGTGCCAGCAGCAAATCCTTTAGCGGGAGGGCCGGAGGCGAGCAGTACTTC. Its protein is CASSKSFSGRAGGEQYF.

The chain recombines TRBV7-2 with TRBJ2-3; no firm D call. Germline CDR1 is SGHTA and CDR2 is FQGNSA. V was pared by 7 bases and J by 1 base, with 9 bases between. The CDR3 is made up of 13 amino acids. CDR3 in DNA: TGTGCCAGCAACTTGGCTGGCACAGATACGCAGTATTTT. Protein product: CASNLAGTDTQYF. Looking up the rest from reference TRBV7-2 and TRBJ2-3 gives the full variable domain: GAGVSQSPSNKVTEKGKDVELRCDPISGHTALYWYRQSLGQGLEFLIYFQGNSAPDKSGLPSDRFSAERTGGSVSTLTIQRTQQEDSAVYLCASNLAGTDTQYFGPGTRLTVL.

V gene TRBV10-3 combines with J gene TRBJ1-2, with 7 bases aligning to TRBD1. Germline lookup yields CDR1 ENHRY and CDR2 SYGVKD. Trimming cost V 3 bases and J 2 bases; bases outside gene matches: 12. There are 17 residues in the CDR3. This chain's CDR3 is CAISDPYRSGGNYGYTF. The CDR3 region has the DNA TGTGCCATCAGTGACCCTTACAGGTCAGGGGGGAACTATGGCTACACCTTC.

The chain recombines TRBV5-1 with TRBJ2-4; 7 bases are shared with TRBD1. The trim removed 4 bases at V and 1 base at J, leaving 8 bases unmatched. The CDR3 spans 16 residues. The V gene's germline CDR1 is SGHRS and CDR2 YFSETQ. CDR3 amino acids: CASSPTGTVAKNIQYF. The CDR3, as DNA: TGCGCCAGCAGCCCCACGGGGACAGTCGCCAAAAACATTCAGTACTTC.

In this sample, this clone turned up a few times. The chain combines TRBV6-1 with TRBJ2-1; D is perhaps TRBD1 (5 bases). In germline, CDR1 is MNHNS, CDR2 SASEGT. The CDR3 totals 15 residues. V lost 4 bases and J lost 1, with 11 bases in between. The CDR3 DNA reads TGTGCCAGCAGTGCCCGACAGAGGTCCTACAATGAGCAGTTCTTC. This translates into CASSARQRSYNEQFF.

The chain has TRBV7-2 and TRBJ2-7, with 8 bases that match TRBD2. This CDR3 is 16 amino acids long. Germline loops: CDR1 SGHTA, CDR2 FQGNSA. Trimming took 1 base from V and 3 from J; bases not matched to a gene: 8. CDR3 coding DNA: TGTGCCAGCAGCTTAGAAGAGCGGGGGAGACGCTACGAGCAGTACTTC. It translates to CASSLEERGRRYEQYF.

This clone appeared a single time. The chain has TRBV9 and TRBJ2-3, with 11 bases fitting TRBD2. In germline, CDR1 is SGDLS, CDR2 YYNGEE. CDR3 length: 15 amino acids. J gave up 3 bases and V 3 bases, and 3 bases lay outside the gene matches. The CDR3 DNA reads as TGTGCCAGCAGCGGCCTAGCGGGAGGTACAGATACGCAGTATTTT. As protein: CASSGLAGGTDTQYF.

The sample holds a few counts of this clone. The rearrangement joins TRBV4-1 to TRBJ2-5; 11 nucleotides line up with TRBD1. The germline CDR1 and CDR2 sequences are MGHRA and YSYEKL. V dropped 4 bases and J dropped 5; count of bases not matched to a gene: 6. The length of the CDR3 is 15 residues. The CDR3 loop reads CASSPWTGGPETQYF. As DNA, the CDR3 is TGCGCCAGCAGCCCATGGACAGGGGGCCCGGAGACCCAGTACTTC.

In its sample, this clone was seen once. This chain connects TRBV6-1 to TRBJ2-1, with a tentative D call TRBD1 (6 bases). This CDR3 region has 15 residues. Looked up from germline, CDR1 is MNHNS and CDR2 is SASEGT. With 6 bases removed from V and 4 bases from J, the gap between germline ends came to 16 bases. DNA for the CDR3: TGTGCCAGCAGGACCAGGGGCCCTATTTACAATGAGCAGTTCTTC. It encodes CASRTRGPIYNEQFF.

The V call is TRBV19, the J call TRBJ1-5, with D unclear. The CDR3 runs to 14 residues. V was shortened by 4 bases and J by 0 bases, with 7 bases between the two germline ends. Germline values: CDR1 LNHDA, CDR2 SQIVND (reference sequence). CDR3 sequence: CASSTGSSNQPQHF. The CDR3 region has the DNA TGTGCCAGTAGTACGGGGTCTAGCAATCAGCCCCAGCATTTT.

V gene TRBV15 combines with J gene TRBJ1-1, with no clear D. CDR3 size: 13 residues. Germline V gene sequence: CDR1 LNHNV, CDR2 YYDKDF (reference sequence). V shed 1 base and J shed 6 bases, with 9 bases lying between them. The CDR3: CATSRGQFAEAFF. CDR3 in DNA: TGTGCCACCAGCAGAGGGCAGTTCGCTGAAGCTTTCTTT.

CDR3 bases: TGCGCCAGCAGCTTGGGAGTAGCGGGAGATACGCAGTATTTT. Its translation is CASSLGVAGDTQYF. The rearrangement links TRBV5-1 to TRBJ2-3; 7 bases align to TRBD2. With V trimmed by 0 bases and J by 5 bases, 3 bases remained unmatched. This CDR3 comprises 14 residues. Looked up from germline, CDR1 is SGHRS and CDR2 is YFSETQ.

V and J are TRBV11-2 and TRBJ2-7; D remains ambiguous. The germline V gene encodes CDR1 SGHAT and CDR2 FQNNGV. CDR3 length: 14 amino acids. Trimming left V 4 bases short and J 3 bases short, with 13 bases between. The CDR3 sequence: CASSSLQTYYEQYF. In DNA form, the CDR3 reads TGTGCCAGCAGCTCGCTCCAAACCTACTACGAGCAGTACTTC.

On this clone: Distinct nucleotide sequences in the sample also encode this CDR3. CDR3 sequence reads: CASSEQGTDTQYF. In DNA form, the CDR3 reads TGTGCCAGCAGTGAACAGGGAACAGATACGCAGTATTTT. This rearrangement joins TRBV6-4 to TRBJ2-3, with D possibly being TRBD1 (6 bases). The CDR3 extends over 13 amino acids. Germline lookup yields CDR1 MRHNA and CDR2 SNTAGT. Trimming removed 3 bases at V and 3 bases at J, with 7 bases between.

The V call is TRBV7-2, the J call TRBJ2-4; TRBD1 is a possible D gene (6 bases). V dropped 5 bases and J dropped 0 bases, with 17 bases sitting between them. The germline V gene encodes CDR1 SGHTA and CDR2 FQGNSA. The CDR3 totals 17 residues. This chain's CDR3 is CASSQDRLNLAKNIQYF. As DNA, the CDR3 is TGTGCCAGCAGCCAGGACAGACTTAACCTAGCCAAAAACATTCAGTACTTC.